Listed here are 23 T cell receptor beta chains from one sample, sequenced in a study of T cells in Graves' hyperthyroidism and ophthalmopathy. TCR beta CDR3 regions were amplified from RNA transcripts. The HTBI primer set drove a first-round RT-PCR of the TCR CDR3. Each CDR3 protein gets one entry after TCRdb re-called the multiplex PCR reads with MiXCR. The sample records roughly 750,000 distinct CDR3 sequences, about 15% being singletons. The sequenced material came from blood. The receptors here all came from a man aged 18-30 years with Graves' hyperthyroidism.

The chain joins TRBV19 to TRBJ1-4; 8 nucleotides match TRBD1. Looked up from germline, CDR1 is LNHDA and CDR2 is SQIVND (reference sequence). Losses at the gene ends were 6 bases for V and 0 bases for J; bases not matched to a gene: 9. This CDR3 has 17 residues. The CDR3 loop is CASRIGTGLSTNEKLFF. CDR3 coding DNA: TGTGCCAGTAGGATCGGGACAGGCCTTTCAACTAATGAAAAACTGTTTTTT. Based on the CDR3 plus reference TRBV19 and TRBJ1-4, the full variable domain is DGGITQSPKYLFRKEGQNVTLSCEQNLNHDAMYWYRQDPGQGLRLIYYSQIVNDFQKGDIAEGYSVSREKKESFPLTVTSAQKNPTAFYLCASRIGTGLSTNEKLFFGSGTQLSVL.

The table lists this clonotype with many counts. The chain joins TRBV6-2 or TRBV6-3 to TRBJ2-1; 12 bases match TRBD2. The V and J ends lost 3 bases and 4 bases, in that order; junction bases with no gene match: 7. This CDR3 has 17 amino acids. The germline V gene has CDR1 MNHEY and CDR2 SVGEGT. The CDR3 nucleotides read TGTGCCAGCAGTTATGCTAGCGGGAGGGCCACGTACAATGAGCAGTTCTTC. Amino acid sequence: CASSYASGRATYNEQFF.

The genes are TRBV9 and TRBJ2-3, with TRBD1 matching 10 bases. J gave up 0 bases and V 3 bases, and 7 bases lay outside the gene matches. Per the germline V gene, CDR1 is SGDLS and CDR2 is YYNGEE. The CDR3 length is 17 residues. The CDR3, as DNA: TGTGCCAGCAGCGCCCGGGACAGGGGAACTAGCACAGATACGCAGTATTTT. Protein: CASSARDRGTSTDTQYF.

The rearrangement uses TRBV12-3 or TRBV12-4 and TRBJ1-5; D call uncertain. The V and J ends lost 6 bases and 4 bases respectively, with 16 bases between them. CDR3 length: 15 residues. The CDR3 region is CASSTGPLANQPQHF. CDR3 sequence (DNA): TGTGCCAGCAGCACTGGACCGCTAGCGAATCAGCCCCAGCATTTT.

This clonotype was recorded many times. The rearrangement links TRBV10-3 to TRBJ1-1; D call uncertain. Germline V lookup: CDR1 ENHRY, CDR2 SYGVKD. The CDR3 length is 13 residues. V shed 4 bases and J shed 11 bases, with 17 bases lying between them. CDR3 in amino acids: CAISGAADAGAFF. The CDR3, as DNA: TGTGCCATCAGTGGGGCGGCAGACGCCGGGGCTTTCTTT.

The genes are TRBV12-3 or TRBV12-4 and TRBJ1-5, with no clear D. CDR3 length equals 14 residues. Trimming pared 6 bases from V and 0 bases from J, leaving 9 bases between. The CDR3 loop is CASRDGHSNQPQHF. DNA for the CDR3: TGTGCCAGCAGAGACGGCCATAGCAATCAGCCCCAGCATTTT.

The chain links TRBV4-2 to TRBJ2-1; D is possibly TRBD1 or TRBD2 (5 bases each). The CDR3 length is 15 residues. Trimming stripped 4 bases from V and 7 bases from J, with 17 bases between. The germline CDR1 and CDR2 sequences are LGHNA and YNFKEQ. CDR3 nucleotide sequence: TGTGCCAGCAGCCGGACTCTCGGCGAGGGGAATGAGCAGTTCTTC. It encodes CASSRTLGEGNEQFF.

On this clonotype itself: This could be a read error, since a much larger clone is one nucleotide away. The chain uses TRBV3-1 and TRBJ2-4; TRBD1 matches at 7 bases. Germline values: CDR1 LGHDT, CDR2 YNNKEL (reference sequence). This CDR3 region has 15 residues. The CDR3 region has the DNA TGTGCCAGCAGCCACACGACAGGGAGCAAAAACACTCAGTACTTC. This encodes CASSHTTGSKNTQYF.

This clonotype has a handful of counts. This chain joins TRBV12-3 or TRBV12-4 and TRBJ1-4; D is unresolved. The CDR3 sequence is 14 residues long. The V end lost 3 bases, the J end lost 8 bases, and 13 bases lay between the germline ends. CDR3 nucleotide sequence: TGTGCCAGCAGTTTTCAGGCTCTCCACGAAAAACTGTTTTTT. It translates to CASSFQALHEKLFF.

This clonotype was counted at least ten times. V and J are TRBV6-2 or TRBV6-3 and TRBJ2-1, with 12 bases lining up with TRBD2. V shed 5 bases, J shed 9 bases, and the junction held 8 bases outside the gene matches. Germline V CDR1 and CDR2: MNHEY, SVGEGT. This CDR3 contains 15 residues. The CDR3: CASSPETSGSSEQFF. The CDR3 DNA follows: TGTGCCAGCAGTCCCGAGACTAGCGGGAGTTCTGAGCAGTTCTTC.

The chain recombines TRBV7-9 with TRBJ1-5; D is unresolved. The V and J ends lost 3 bases and 0 bases respectively, with 6 bases between them. This CDR3 has 14 amino acids. Germline V gene sequence: CDR1 SEHNR, CDR2 FQNEAQ (reference sequence). CDR3 coding DNA: TGTGCCAGCAGCTTTAGTAGTAGCAATCAGCCCCAGCATTTT. The encoded protein is CASSFSSSNQPQHF.

This clonotype was observed many times. The chain is built from TRBV5-1 and TRBJ2-7, with 8 positions matching TRBD2. V lost 0 bases to trimming and J lost 6 bases; unmatched junction nucleotides: 8. The CDR3 extends over 15 amino acids. From germline, CDR1 is SGHRS and CDR2 YFSETQ. The CDR3 nucleotides read TGCGCCAGCAGCTTGGTTCGAGCGGGAGTTTCCGAGCAGTACTTC. This gives the protein CASSLVRAGVSEQYF.

This clonotype was seen ten or more times. This chain links TRBV2 with TRBJ2-3; weak D call: TRBD1 (6 bases). The V end was cut by 5 bases, the J end by 4 bases, with 13 bases between. The CDR3 consists of 14 residues. CDR1 is SNHLY and CDR2 is FYNNEI in the germline V gene. CDR3 loop: CASSPEQGADTQYF. The CDR3 nucleotides read TGTGCCAGCAGTCCGGAACAGGGCGCAGATACGCAGTATTTT.

This clonotype was seen repeatedly, ten times or more. The rearrangement uses TRBV18 and TRBJ2-3; D perhaps matches TRBD2 (6 bases). The germline CDR1 and CDR2 sequences are KGHSH and LQKENI. V was trimmed by 5 bases and J by 4 bases, leaving 10 bases between them. The CDR3 runs 13 residues. This CDR3 is CASSSGTSDTQYF. The CDR3 bases are TGTGCCAGCTCATCCGGGACTTCAGATACGCAGTATTTT.

This clonotype has at least ten counts. The V call is TRBV28, the J call TRBJ2-3; D is undetermined. This CDR3 comprises 14 residues. V was shortened by 2 bases and J by 2 bases, with 8 bases between the two germline ends. Germline loops: CDR1 MDHEN, CDR2 SYDVKM. CDR3 in amino acids: CASSLISSTDTQYF. The CDR3 region has the DNA TGTGCCAGCAGTTTAATCTCCTCCACAGATACGCAGTATTTT.

This clonotype has only a few counts. This may be a read error: a much more frequent sequence differs by one nucleotide. The chain combines TRBV12-3 or TRBV12-4 with TRBJ2-3; D not certain. The CDR3 is 19 residues long. Trimming took off 7 bases at V and 0 bases at J, with 26 bases between the two ends. The DNA of the CDR3 is TGTGCCAGCAACCCGTCGGGCATTATAACGGGCTTTAGCACAGATACGCAGTATTTT. Translated, it gives CASNPSGIITGFSTDTQYF.

This clonotype has a count of ten or more. Written as DNA, the CDR3 is TGTGCCAGCAGTCAACCTAGAGTGGGGGATGAGCAGTTCTTC. This encodes CASSQPRVGDEQFF. The chain is built from TRBV3-1 and TRBJ2-1; tentatively, D is TRBD1 or TRBD2 (5 bases each). The CDR3 consists of 14 residues. V was pared by 6 bases and J by 8 bases, with 17 bases between. In germline, CDR1 is LGHDT, CDR2 YNNKEL (reference sequence).

The chain joins TRBV15 to TRBJ1-5; a possible D gene is TRBD1 (5 bases). Trimming pared 0 bases from V and 15 bases from J, leaving 27 bases between. Germline V gene lookup returns CDR1 LNHNV and CDR2 YYDKDF (reference sequence). The CDR3 contains 17 residues. The CDR3 sequence: CATSRDPSTSGWAQGHF. The CDR3 coding sequence is TGTGCCACCAGCAGAGATCCGTCGACATCCGGATGGGCGCAGGGGCATTTT.

In this sample, this clonotype turned up many times. The chain links TRBV12-3 or TRBV12-4 to TRBJ1-5; no clear D gene. V shed 8 bases and J shed 6 bases, with 17 bases lying between them. CDR3 length: 14 amino acids. The CDR3 sequence: CASQKGRKGQPQHF. CDR3 sequence (DNA): TGTGCCAGCCAAAAGGGCAGGAAAGGTCAGCCCCAGCATTTT.

This clonotype has at least ten counts. V usage is TRBV12-3 or TRBV12-4 and J usage is TRBJ2-7, with 7 nucleotides matching TRBD1. This CDR3 is built from 15 residues. V lost 4 bases to trimming and J lost 2 bases; unmatched junction nucleotides: 8. The CDR3 spells CASSSRGQSPYEQYF. Here the CDR3 DNA reads TGTGCCAGCAGTTCCAGGGGACAGTCCCCCTACGAGCAGTACTTC.

This clonotype was picked up a small number of times. This chain links TRBV11-3 with TRBJ1-1, with D maybe TRBD1 (5 bases). Germline V gene data show CDR1 as SGHNT and CDR2 as YENEEA. This CDR3 spans 16 amino acids. Trimming removed 0 bases at V and 1 base at J, with 12 bases between. The CDR3 bases are TGTGCCAGCAGCTTAGATTCATTGGGGGAGAACACTGAAGCTTTCTTT. Its protein is CASSLDSLGENTEAFF.

This clonotype was seen many times. The chain links TRBV28 to TRBJ2-3, with D unresolved. CDR3 size: 13 residues. Germline V gives CDR1 MDHEN, CDR2 SYDVKM. The V gene lost 7 bases and the J gene lost 1 base, with 9 bases spanning the gap. The CDR3 loop reads CASKVPRTDTQYF. The DNA of the CDR3 is TGTGCCAGCAAGGTCCCGCGCACAGATACGCAGTATTTT.

This CDR3 reads CSARFSLDEQYF. In nucleotides, the CDR3 is TGCAGTGCTAGATTCTCTCTGGACGAGCAGTACTTC. The rearrangement joins TRBV20-1 to TRBJ2-7, with D unclear. Germline V gene sequence: CDR1 DFQATT, CDR2 SNEGSKA (reference sequence). This CDR3 has 12 residues. Trimming pared 2 bases from V and 5 bases from J, leaving 10 bases between.